The clone carrying this TCR beta chain was counted only a few times. Its target is not known. Among the 120 or so subjects of the validation cohort, separate from the roughly 700-subject first cohort, were the donors. These data come from a study of cytomegalovirus exposure and HLA in healthy donors. Findings of the study overall: The tendency of first-cohort TCR clusters to co-occur in the 120 or so validation repertoires was the finding of a later analysis. It was approximately 150 TCR beta chains that were listed as cytomegalovirus-associated.

The ends were cut back, 6 bases at V and 0 bases at J, with 6 bases in the middle. The CDR3 is 12 amino acids. Germline V gives CDR1 MNHNS, CDR2 SASEGT. Assay used: immunoSEQ multiplex PCR; TCRdb lists only in-frame clones, some missing. The sample yields about 62,000 clones, around 93% seen once. The material sequenced was PBMCs. The J gene is TRBJ2-7, the V gene TRBV6-1; D call uncertain. The sequence was obtained from a woman in her late teens or twenties in good health and CMV-seropositive. CDR3 loop: CASSQSSYEQYF. The CDR3 DNA reads TGTGCCAGCAGCCAGTCCTCCTACGAGCAGTACTTC.